The clone carrying this T cell receptor (beta chain) was detected only once. What it recognizes is unknown. V was pared by 7 bases and J by 6 bases, with 10 bases between. Germline CDR1 DFQATT, CDR2 SNEGSKA (reference sequence). This CDR3 has 10 residues. Stated treatment: roughly 20 received Ad26.COV2.S at low or high dose, single or two shots; 5 received placebo; per-sample allocation not given. The investigators took samples on day 63 after the first vaccine or placebo injection. Repertoires were generated with immunoSEQ multiplex PCR, while TCRdb's copy carries only in-frame clones and drops some. The data show about 420,000 clones, approximately 87% seen once. This record belongs to a study of Ad26.COV2.S vaccination and SARS-CoV-2 variants. Overall study context: Ad26.COV2.S was injected intramuscularly once or twice, 56 days apart.

Study-wide results and limits: In TCR breadth and depth analyses, total T cell responses may have been underestimated.

The genes are TRBV20-1 and TRBJ2-7; D gene unclear. The TCR comes from a person aged 18-60 years who received the Ad26.COV2.S COVID-19 vaccine or a placebo. The sample was peripheral blood, taken in a trial of Ad26.COV2.S vaccine versus placebo. CDR3 sequence: CSGWGAEQYF. The CDR3 DNA reads as TGCAGTGGCTGGGGTGCCGAGCAGTACTTC.